This T cell receptor (beta chain) was documented in a study of blood T cell repertoires in COVID-19. Study at large: The study drew acute and convalescent COVID-19 samples from the United States, Italy and Spain. PBMCs, B-cell-depleted T cells, or T cells were the source of the cDNA or gDNA that made up the material.

Original handling: Amplification from reference gene primers served as the basis for estimated nucleated cell counts. Here immunoSEQ multiplex PCR was the method, and the copy in TCRdb shows in-frame clones only, minus some. V, J and clone size derive from that table, while D and trimming were established from the DNA sequence. Here the sample spans roughly 190,000 clones, about 86% being singletons. This clone has a handful of counts. This TCR came from a woman over 75 in a cohort sampled during active or convalescent COVID-19. The specimen was peripheral blood.

The CDR3 sequence: CASSLDTWDRARSPLHF. In DNA form, the CDR3 reads TGTGCCAGCAGCTTAGATACATGGGACAGGGCTAGGTCACCCCTCCACTTT. The gene calls are TRBV11-2 and TRBJ1-6; TRBD1 agrees at 9 bases. The junction had 10 bases not matched to a gene; V was cut back by 0 bases and J by 10 bases. This CDR3 is 17 amino acids long. Germline-derived CDR1 and CDR2 are SGHAT and FQNNGV.